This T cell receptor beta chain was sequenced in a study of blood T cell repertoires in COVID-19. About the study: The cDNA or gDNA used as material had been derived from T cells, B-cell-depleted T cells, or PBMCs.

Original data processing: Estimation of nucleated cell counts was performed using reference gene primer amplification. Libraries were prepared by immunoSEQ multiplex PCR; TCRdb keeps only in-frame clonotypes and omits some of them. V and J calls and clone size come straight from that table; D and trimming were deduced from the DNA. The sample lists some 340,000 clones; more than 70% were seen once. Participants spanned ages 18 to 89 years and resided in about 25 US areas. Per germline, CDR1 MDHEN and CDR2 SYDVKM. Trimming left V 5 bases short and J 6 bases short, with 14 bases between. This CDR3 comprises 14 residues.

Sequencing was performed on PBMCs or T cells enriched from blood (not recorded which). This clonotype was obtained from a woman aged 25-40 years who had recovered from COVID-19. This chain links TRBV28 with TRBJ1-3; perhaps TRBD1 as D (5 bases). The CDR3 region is CASSKQVLSNTIYF. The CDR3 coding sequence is TGTGCCAGCAGTAAACAGGTTCTCTCAAACACCATATATTTT. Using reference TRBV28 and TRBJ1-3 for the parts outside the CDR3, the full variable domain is DVKVTQSSRYLVKRTGEKVFLECVQDMDHENMFWYRQDPGLGLRLIYFSYDVKMKEKGDIPEGYSVSREKKERFSLILESASTNQTSMYLCASSKQVLSNTIYFGEGSWLTVV.